These T cell receptor beta chains were read from a single sample in a study of Ad26.COV2.S vaccination and SARS-CoV-2 variants. Sequenced by immunoSEQ multiplex PCR; TCRdb stores in-frame clones only, minus some. In the table there are roughly 400,000 clones, 90% of which are singletons. Sequencing was performed on peripheral blood, taken in a trial of Ad26.COV2.S vaccine versus placebo. Receptors originate from a person between 18 and 60 years old who received the Ad26.COV2.S COVID-19 vaccine or a placebo. Each CDR3 is given with its conserved first and last residue. The order of the fields is clone size, J gene, D gene, V gene, CDR3 protein, CDR3 DNA. The D gene is left open where the match is weak. Part of the rows lack a size; the others show once, few, many or a class for expanded clones.

clone_size: few
j_call: TRBJ2-7
d_call: NA
v_call: TRBV6-1
cdr3_aa: CASSEEEGNASYEQYF
cdr3_nt: TGTGCCAGCAGTGAAGAGGAGGGAAACGCCTCCTACGAGCAGTACTTC

clone_size: NA
j_call: TRBJ1-1
d_call: NA
v_call: TRBV29-1
cdr3_aa: CSVGAGVTEAFF
cdr3_nt: TGCAGCGTGGGGGCGGGGGTCACTGAAGCTTTCTTT

clone_size: NA
j_call: TRBJ1-1
d_call: TRBD1
v_call: TRBV7-9
cdr3_aa: CASSLWTGGTMRAFF
cdr3_nt: TGTGCCAGCAGCTTATGGACAGGTGGAACGATGAGAGCTTTCTTT

clone_size: NA
j_call: TRBJ2-3
d_call: NA
v_call: TRBV6-2/TRBV6-3
cdr3_aa: CASSPSTSTDTQYF
cdr3_nt: TGTGCCAGCAGCCCTTCAACTAGCACAGATACGCAGTATTTT

clone_size: NA
j_call: TRBJ1-2
d_call: NA
v_call: TRBV28
cdr3_aa: CASRDPPGRADGYTF
cdr3_nt: TGTGCCAGCAGGGACCCCCCGGGCAGGGCCGATGGCTACACCTTC

clone_size: NA
j_call: TRBJ1-6
d_call: NA
v_call: TRBV13
cdr3_aa: CASSRDTHLHF
cdr3_nt: TGTGCCAGCAGTCGTGATACCCACCTCCACTTT

clone_size: once
j_call: TRBJ2-1
d_call: NA
v_call: TRBV9
cdr3_aa: CASSVDYNEQFF
cdr3_nt: TGTGCCAGCAGCGTAGATTATAATGAGCAGTTCTTC

clone_size: NA
j_call: TRBJ2-2
d_call: NA
v_call: TRBV7-9
cdr3_aa: CASSPLGWNTGELFF
cdr3_nt: TGTGCCAGCAGCCCCCTCGGGTGGAACACCGGGGAGCTGTTTTTT

clone_size: NA
j_call: TRBJ2-2
d_call: NA
v_call: TRBV28
cdr3_aa: CASCRSANTGELFF
cdr3_nt: TGTGCCAGCTGCCGGTCAGCAAACACCGGGGAGCTGTTTTTT

clone_size: NA
j_call: TRBJ1-2
d_call: TRBD1
v_call: TRBV28
cdr3_aa: CASSAPTGVLDYGYTF
cdr3_nt: TGTGCCAGCAGTGCTCCTACAGGGGTTCTTGACTATGGCTACACCTTC

clone_size: few
j_call: TRBJ1-4
d_call: TRBD1
v_call: TRBV7-9
cdr3_aa: CASSSTGGTEKLFF
cdr3_nt: TGTGCCAGCAGCTCGACAGGGGGGACTGAAAAACTGTTTTTT

clone_size: NA
j_call: TRBJ1-2
d_call: TRBD1
v_call: TRBV18
cdr3_aa: CASSPGQAGITF
cdr3_nt: TGTGCCAGCTCACCGGGACAGGCCGGAATCACCTTC

clone_size: NA
j_call: TRBJ1-6
d_call: NA
v_call: TRBV5-8
cdr3_aa: CASARGPYNSPLHF
cdr3_nt: TGTGCCAGCGCACGGGGGCCATATAATTCACCCCTCCACTTT

clone_size: NA
j_call: TRBJ2-7
d_call: TRBD1
v_call: TRBV19
cdr3_aa: CASSVTGQATYEQYF
cdr3_nt: TGTGCCAGTAGTGTTACGGGACAGGCTACCTACGAGCAGTACTTC

clone_size: NA
j_call: TRBJ1-1
d_call: NA
v_call: TRBV15
cdr3_aa: CATSREGASEAFF
cdr3_nt: TGTGCCACCAGCAGAGAGGGGGCCTCTGAAGCTTTCTTT

clone_size: NA
j_call: TRBJ2-5
d_call: NA
v_call: TRBV7-9
cdr3_aa: CASSLVVGVEGRETQYF
cdr3_nt: TGTGCCAGCAGCTTAGTTGTAGGGGTGGAGGGGAGAGAGACCCAGTACTTC

clone_size: NA
j_call: TRBJ2-2
d_call: NA
v_call: TRBV6-1
cdr3_aa: CASSEAPLGTGELFF
cdr3_nt: TGTGCCAGCAGTGAAGCCCCACTGGGGACCGGGGAGCTGTTTTTT

clone_size: NA
j_call: TRBJ1-4
d_call: NA
v_call: TRBV5-5
cdr3_aa: CASSLVEGSGNEKLFF
cdr3_nt: TGTGCCAGCAGCTTGGTCGAGGGTAGTGGTAATGAAAAACTGTTTTTT

clone_size: NA
j_call: TRBJ2-1
d_call: NA
v_call: TRBV21-1
cdr3_aa: CASRELAVRMADEQFF
cdr3_nt: TGTGCCAGCAGGGAACTAGCGGTAAGGATGGCCGATGAGCAGTTCTTC

clone_size: NA
j_call: TRBJ1-2
d_call: TRBD1
v_call: TRBV7-6
cdr3_aa: CASSLGQGLYGYTF
cdr3_nt: TGTGCCAGCAGCTTAGGACAGGGGCTCTATGGCTACACCTTC

clone_size: few
j_call: TRBJ2-7
d_call: TRBD1
v_call: TRBV19
cdr3_aa: CASTGRTGSTYEQYF
cdr3_nt: TGTGCCAGTACCGGAAGGACAGGGTCCACCTACGAGCAGTACTTC

clone_size: NA
j_call: TRBJ2-7
d_call: TRBD2
v_call: TRBV7-9
cdr3_aa: CASSFTSGSYEQYF
cdr3_nt: TGTGCCAGCAGCTTTACTAGCGGGAGCTACGAGCAGTACTTC

clone_size: NA
j_call: TRBJ1-2
d_call: NA
v_call: TRBV28
cdr3_aa: CASWGLEGYTF
cdr3_nt: TGTGCCAGCTGGGGACTGGAGGGCTACACCTTC

clone_size: NA
j_call: TRBJ2-7
d_call: NA
v_call: TRBV27
cdr3_aa: CAGLRRNPYEQYF
cdr3_nt: TGTGCCGGTCTAAGACGTAACCCATACGAGCAGTACTTC

clone_size: NA
j_call: TRBJ2-4
d_call: NA
v_call: TRBV28
cdr3_aa: CASSLESTNIQYF
cdr3_nt: TGTGCCAGCAGCTTGGAGTCTACAAACATTCAGTACTTC